This is a list of T cell receptor beta chains from one sample in a study. The data were produced by immunoSEQ multiplex PCR, yet TCRdb's version contains in-frame clones alone and is incomplete. The profile covers about 68,000 clones, with 90% to 95% appearing a single time and roughly 4.6% taken by the ten largest. The sample taken for sequencing was PBMCs. All receptors derive from a man aged 40-55 years with rheumatoid arthritis. Both conserved end residues are part of each CDR3. A D gene is named only where the DNA matches it firmly. The listing skips clone size in some rows; elsewhere it reads once, few, many or a size class.

clone size	D gene	V gene	J gene	CDR3 DNA	CDR3 protein
-	-	TRBV11-2	TRBJ1-1	TGTGCCAGCAACCGCCACAAGAAGAACACTGAAGCTTTCTTT	CASNRHKKNTEAFF
-	TRBD2	TRBV4-3	TRBJ2-7	TGCGCCAGCAGTCAAGGGACTAGCGCTTCCTACGAGCAGTACTTC	CASSQGTSASYEQYF
-	-	TRBV6-5	TRBJ1-5	TGTGCCAGCAGTCCAAGGACAGATAGCAATCAGCCCCAGCATTTT	CASSPRTDSNQPQHF
once	-	TRBV21-1	TRBJ2-3	TGTGCCAGCAGCAAAGCGTGGGTCAGCCCTAGCACAGATACGCAGTATTTT	CASSKAWVSPSTDTQYF
-	-	TRBV11-3	TRBJ2-7	TGTGCCAGCAGCGAAGGGACCGAGCAGTACTTC	CASSEGTEQYF
-	-	TRBV30	TRBJ2-3	TGTGCCTGGAGTGTAGGGCTTGGCACAGATACGCAGTATTTT	CAWSVGLGTDTQYF
-	-	TRBV6-6	TRBJ2-4	TGTGCCAGCAGTTACTCGGGAGTAGCCAAAAACATTCAGTACTTC	CASSYSGVAKNIQYF
-	-	TRBV3-1/TRBV3-2	TRBJ1-4	TGTGCCAGCAGCCCTACGCCCGGGGGCGGGGGTGAAAAACTGTTTTTT	CASSPTPGGGGEKLFF
-	-	TRBV20-1	TRBJ2-1	TGCAGTGCTAGTGCAGGGGGGTACAATGAGCAGTTCTTC	CSASAGGYNEQFF
once	-	TRBV6-5	TRBJ2-7	TGTGCCAGCAGTTACCGACAGGGAGGGGAGCAGTACTTC	CASSYRQGGEQYF
-	-	TRBV9	TRBJ2-2	TGTGCCAGCAGCGTTTTCCCCGGGAAGAACACCGGGGAGCTGTTTTTT	CASSVFPGKNTGELFF
-	-	TRBV19	TRBJ2-7	TGTGCCAGTAGTATAGTGGGACAAGCCTACGAGCAGTACTTC	CASSIVGQAYEQYF
-	-	TRBV6-2/TRBV6-3	TRBJ1-5	TGTGCCAGCAGTTACTCGACGGGGAGTGGCAGCAATCAGCCCCAGCATTTT	CASSYSTGSGSNQPQHF
-	-	TRBV7-2	TRBJ2-7	TGTGCCAGCAGCTTAGGGGGGAGTGTGTTCGAGCAGTACTTC	CASSLGGSVFEQYF
once	-	TRBV20-1	TRBJ2-3	TGCAGTGCTAGTATTCCCAGGAGACACACAGATACGCAGTATTTT	CSASIPRRHTDTQYF
-	-	TRBV29-1	TRBJ1-2	TGCAGCGTGAGAGGGACGCCGGATAACTATGGCTACACCTTC	CSVRGTPDNYGYTF
-	-	TRBV14	TRBJ2-1	TGTGCCAGCAGCCCCCTTAGCGGTTACAATGAGCAGTTCTTC	CASSPLSGYNEQFF
once	-	TRBV13	TRBJ1-1	TGTGCCAGCAGCCCCAGCGTGAACACTGAAGCTTTCTTT	CASSPSVNTEAFF
once	-	TRBV2	TRBJ1-1	TGTGCCAGCTCCCCCCGGGGGACTGAAGCTTTCTTT	CASSPRGTEAFF
-	TRBD1	TRBV2	TRBJ1-5	TGTGCCAGCAGTGAAGTAGGGACAGGGGGTCAGCCCCAGCATTTT	CASSEVGTGGQPQHF
-	TRBD2	TRBV6-6	TRBJ2-2	TGTGCCAGCAGTTACTCGTCTAAGCGGGGAACCGGGGAGCTGTTTTTT	CASSYSSKRGTGELFF
-	TRBD1	TRBV18	TRBJ1-1	TGTGCCAGCTCAACAGGGGGCTCGGGGAACACTGAAGCTTTCTTT	CASSTGGSGNTEAFF
-	TRBD1	TRBV7-3	TRBJ2-6	TGTGCCAGCAGCGGACAGGGGGCGGGCGCTGGGGCCAACGTCCTGACTTTC	CASSGQGAGAGANVLTF
-	TRBD2	TRBV28	TRBJ2-3	TGTGCCAGCAGTCCTCCTAGCGGGAGCCTTGATACGCAGTATTTT	CASSPPSGSLDTQYF
-	TRBD1	TRBV24-1	TRBJ2-5	TGTGCCACCAGTGATCCCGGGACAGGCCAAGAGACCCAGTACTTC	CATSDPGTGQETQYF
-	-	TRBV6-4	TRBJ1-6	TGTGCCAGCATCCGGCCCGGGACGGAGACAGGTTCACCCCTCCACTTT	CASIRPGTETGSPLHF
-	-	TRBV7-2	TRBJ2-2	TGTGCCAGCAGCTTGGTTGCAGGGAGTAACACCGGGGAGCTGTTTTTT	CASSLVAGSNTGELFF
-	-	TRBV18	TRBJ1-4	TGTGCCAGCTCATTTAGGTCGAATGAAAAACTGTTTTTT	CASSFRSNEKLFF
-	-	TRBV4-1	TRBJ1-2	TGCGCCAGCACCACTACTGACTACCCAGGATATGGCTACACCTTC	CASTTTDYPGYGYTF
-	TRBD1	TRBV27	TRBJ1-2	TGTGCCAGCTCCGGCTTGGGACAGGGGGCAAGTGGCTACACCTTC	CASSGLGQGASGYTF
-	-	TRBV10-3	TRBJ2-5	TGTGCCATCAGTGACGGGAGACAAGAGACCCAGTACTTC	CAISDGRQETQYF
-	-	TRBV27	TRBJ2-7	TGTGCCAGCAGTTTAGGCCACAGGTTCCCCTACGAGCAGTACTTC	CASSLGHRFPYEQYF
-	TRBD2	TRBV3-1/TRBV3-2	TRBJ2-1	TGTGCCAGCAGCCAAGTACTAGCGGGACCTTCCCAATTATACAATGAGCAGTTCTTC	CASSQVLAGPSQLYNEQFF
-	TRBD1	TRBV11-2	TRBJ1-1	TGTGCCAGCAGCCGGACAGGGGCGAACACTGAAGCTTTCTTT	CASSRTGANTEAFF
-	-	TRBV18	TRBJ1-6	TGTGCCAGCTCCCAGGGGATTTATAATTCACCCCTCCACTTT	CASSQGIYNSPLHF
few	-	TRBV7-9	TRBJ2-7	TGTGCCAGCAGCTTCCGGGACACTAGTTACGAGCAGTACTTC	CASSFRDTSYEQYF
-	TRBD1	TRBV9	TRBJ1-2	TGTGCCAGCAGCCTAGAGGGAACAGGGGCCTTCTATGGCTACACCTTC	CASSLEGTGAFYGYTF
-	-	TRBV6-6	TRBJ1-5	TGTGCCAGCAGTTCGCCGGTGTCTAGCAATCAGCCCCAGCATTTT	CASSSPVSSNQPQHF
-	-	TRBV6-1	TRBJ2-3	TGTGCCAGCAGTGAAGTGGGCAGGGGCACAGATACGCAGTATTTT	CASSEVGRGTDTQYF
once	-	TRBV12-3/TRBV12-4	TRBJ1-5	TGTGCCAGCACCGAGGGGGGGAATCAGCCCCAGCATTTT	CASTEGGNQPQHF
-	-	TRBV6-6	TRBJ1-2	TGTGCCAGCAGTTACGGGGGCTATGGCTACACCTTC	CASSYGGYGYTF
-	-	TRBV6-1	TRBJ1-5	TGTGCCAGCAGTGTCCTCGCGGAGGTTCGAAATCAGCCCCAGCATTTT	CASSVLAEVRNQPQHF
once	-	TRBV7-9	TRBJ2-1	TGTGCCAGCAGCTTAGCGTCGGGGGCTGTCCCCTACAATGAGCAGTTCTTC	CASSLASGAVPYNEQFF
-	-	TRBV27	TRBJ2-1	TGTGCCAGCAGCTCCGGTTCTGAGCAGTTCTTC	CASSSGSEQFF
-	-	TRBV30	TRBJ1-1	TGTGCCTGGAGTGAGGAGGGGGGCACTGAAGCTTTCTTT	CAWSEEGGTEAFF
once	TRBD1	TRBV5-8	TRBJ2-5	TGTGCCAGCAGCCTGGGGACAGGGCGGGAGACCCAGTACTTC	CASSLGTGRETQYF
-	TRBD2	TRBV24-1	TRBJ2-2	TGTGCCACAGCTGAAGCGGGGGGGGGCACCGGGGAGCTGTTTTTT	CATAEAGGGTGELFF
-	-	TRBV5-4	TRBJ2-7	TGTGCCAGCAGCTTGGGGGCAGCCTACGAGCAGTACTTC	CASSLGAAYEQYF
-	TRBD1	TRBV19	TRBJ1-2	TGTGCCAGTAGTAACCGTCGACAGGGCCTGTATGGCTACACCTTC	CASSNRRQGLYGYTF